A selection of T cell receptor beta chains follows, all from one sample in a study of T cell responses to AZD1222 COVID-19 vaccine. Some clones are missing from TCRdb's copy, which holds only in-frame ones; the method was immunoSEQ multiplex PCR. Altogether under 110,000 clones are present, around 84% being singletons, with the ten largest covering 1.2% to 1.5%. Material: peripheral blood, obtained on day 0 of AZD1222 vaccination. These TCRs come from an adult in good health. Both conserved end residues are part of each CDR3. Fields, in order: V gene, J gene, D gene, clone size, CDR3 DNA, CDR3 protein. D genes are given only for firm matches. The size field is filled for only some rows; it gives once, few, many or a size class.

>TRBV6-5|TRBJ2-7|TRBD2|NA
TGTGCCAGTACCGGGGGGTACGAGCAGTACTTC
CASTGGYEQYF
>TRBV19|TRBJ1-2|TRBD1|once
TGTGCCAGTAGTATACCTCCGGGGACAGGGATTGGCTACACCTTC
CASSIPPGTGIGYTF
>TRBV9|TRBJ2-1|TRBD2|NA
TGTGCCAGCAGCGGGTATAGCGGGAGAGATGAGCAGTTCTTC
CASSGYSGRDEQFF
>TRBV6-4|TRBJ2-2|TRBD1|once
TGTGCCAGCAGTCCCTTACCGGGACAGGGGGCCGGGGAGCTGTTTTTT
CASSPLPGQGAGELFF
>TRBV23-1|TRBJ2-2|TRBD1|NA
TGCGCCAGCCGTGGACAGGGCTTCTTGAACACCGGGGAGCTGTTTTTT
CASRGQGFLNTGELFF
>TRBV7-9|TRBJ2-7|TRBD2|NA
TGTGCCAGCAGCTTAACTAGCGGGGGCTCCTACGAGCAGTACTTC
CASSLTSGGSYEQYF
>TRBV12-3/TRBV12-4|TRBJ1-1|TRBD1|NA
TGTGCCAGCACCGGGACAGGGAACACTGAAGCTTTCTTT
CASTGTGNTEAFF
>TRBV19|TRBJ2-7|NA|NA
TGTGCCAGTAGTATGGTGGGCCGCTCCTACGAGCAGTACTTC
CASSMVGRSYEQYF
>TRBV3-1/TRBV3-2|TRBJ2-7|TRBD1|NA
TGTGCCAGCAGGCAAGGGGGACAGAGTTCCGAGCAGTACTTC
CASRQGGQSSEQYF
>TRBV11-2|TRBJ2-7|TRBD2|NA
TGTGCCAGCAGCACCCTTCGGCTAGCGGGAGTTCGAATCTACGAGCAGTACTTC
CASSTLRLAGVRIYEQYF
>TRBV5-4|TRBJ2-1|NA|NA
TGTGCCAGCAGCTTCCCGGGATCCCTCTCCTACAATGAGCAGTTCTTC
CASSFPGSLSYNEQFF
>TRBV30|TRBJ1-5|TRBD1|few
TGTGCCTACGACCACCCGGGACAGAGGAATCAGCCCCAGCATTTT
CAYDHPGQRNQPQHF
>TRBV19|TRBJ1-1|NA|few
TGTGCCAGTAGTAGGGGGACGATGAACACTGAAGCTTTCTTT
CASSRGTMNTEAFF
>TRBV7-2|TRBJ2-7|TRBD1|NA
TGTGCCAGCAGCTCACCGGGACAGGGGGACTTGGGATACGAGCAGTACTTC
CASSSPGQGDLGYEQYF
>TRBV2|TRBJ1-5|NA|NA
TGTGCCAGCAGTGACGGCCGCCGCAATCAGCCCCAGCATTTT
CASSDGRRNQPQHF
>TRBV2|TRBJ2-5|NA|NA
TGTGCCAGCAGGTACAGGGCGCGGGTAGAGACCCAGTACTTC
CASRYRARVETQYF
>TRBV3-1/TRBV3-2|TRBJ2-1|NA|many
TGTGCCAGCAGCCTGGACGGGGGCAATGAGCAGTTCTTC
CASSLDGGNEQFF
>TRBV9|TRBJ1-4|NA|once
TGTGCCAGCAGCTCCCTGGGCGCTAATGAAAAACTGTTTTTT
CASSSLGANEKLFF
>TRBV7-6|TRBJ2-1|TRBD2|NA
TGTGCCAGCAGCCCTGACGGGGGGAGCTCCTACAATGAGCAGTTCTTC
CASSPDGGSSYNEQFF
>TRBV29-1|TRBJ1-4|NA|NA
TGCAGCGTTGAACTTGCAGGGGCCTATGAAAAACTGTTTTTT
CSVELAGAYEKLFF
>TRBV11-2|TRBJ2-7|NA|NA
TGTGCCAGCAGCACTTGGGCGGGAACCTACGAGCAGTACTTC
CASSTWAGTYEQYF
>TRBV10-1|TRBJ1-5|TRBD1|medium-sized
TGCGCCAGCAGTGAACTGAACTGCCGGGACAGGGGACACTATAGCAATCAGCCCCAGCATTTT
CASSELNCRDRGHYSNQPQHF
>TRBV19|TRBJ1-4|NA|few
TGTGCCAGTAGTCGACAAATCGGACGGGATGAAAAACTGTTTTTT
CASSRQIGRDEKLFF
>TRBV6-5|TRBJ2-7|NA|once
TGTGCCAGCATAGGGCAGGGGTACGAGCAGTACTTC
CASIGQGYEQYF
>TRBV11-2|TRBJ1-2|TRBD1|few
TGTGCCAGCAGCTTAGGGCCAGGGGGCGACTATGGCTACACCTTC
CASSLGPGGDYGYTF
>TRBV19|TRBJ2-1|TRBD2|NA
TGTGCCAGTAGCGGACTAGCGGGTCGGAAGGGCGATGAGCAGTTCTTC
CASSGLAGRKGDEQFF
>TRBV29-1|TRBJ1-5|NA|NA
TGCAGCGTTGAGATAGGGGGGAATCAGCCCCAGCATTTT
CSVEIGGNQPQHF
>TRBV18|TRBJ1-2|NA|NA
TGTGCCAGCTCACCCTCAGGCGGGTACGGCTACACCTTC
CASSPSGGYGYTF
>TRBV30|TRBJ1-1|NA|few
TGTGCCTGGACTCCCCAGGGCGTTTTTACTGAAGCTTTCTTT
CAWTPQGVFTEAFF
>TRBV11-2|TRBJ2-7|NA|NA
TGTGCCAGCAGCTTCCCCTCGTCCCCTTACTACGAGCAGTACTTC
CASSFPSSPYYEQYF
>TRBV25-1|TRBJ2-2|TRBD1|NA
TGTGCCAGCAGTGAATTTTGGGACAGGGATACCGGGGAGCTGTTTTTT
CASSEFWDRDTGELFF
>TRBV18|TRBJ2-1|TRBD2|NA
TGTGCCAGCTCACAGGGTTTGGGACTAGCGGGAGCCCAGGAGCAGTTCTTC
CASSQGLGLAGAQEQFF
>TRBV4-3|TRBJ2-3|NA|NA
TGCGCCAGCAGCCCCGCCCACACAGATACGCAGTATTTT
CASSPAHTDTQYF
>TRBV5-4|TRBJ2-7|NA|NA
TGTGCCAGCAGCAGAAGCCTAGAAGCCTACGAGCAGTACTTC
CASSRSLEAYEQYF
>TRBV7-8|TRBJ2-2|NA|NA
TGTGCCAGCAGCTTAGAATTCCTGAACACCGGGGAGCTGTTTTTT
CASSLEFLNTGELFF
>TRBV4-2|TRBJ1-1|NA|NA
TGTGCCAGCAGTTTAGGACGGTGGACTGAAGCTTTCTTT
CASSLGRWTEAFF
>TRBV3-1/TRBV3-2|TRBJ2-2|TRBD2|NA
TGTGCCAGCAGCCGACTAGCTGAGAACACCGGGGAGCTGTTTTTT
CASSRLAENTGELFF
>TRBV5-1|TRBJ2-7|TRBD2|NA
TGCGCCAGCAGCGTAGCGGGCTCCTACGAGCAGTACTTC
CASSVAGSYEQYF
>TRBV3-1/TRBV3-2|TRBJ1-2|NA|NA
TGTGCCAGCAGCCCTGGACAGAGCTATGGCTACACCTTC
CASSPGQSYGYTF
>TRBV30|TRBJ1-4|NA|NA
TGTGCCTGGAGTCGGACTGTTAATGAAAAACTGTTTTTT
CAWSRTVNEKLFF
>TRBV11-2|TRBJ2-7|TRBD2|NA
TGTGCCAGCAGAGCCCTAGCGGGAGCCCCAGGAGATTGGGAGCAGTACTTC
CASRALAGAPGDWEQYF
>TRBV11-3|TRBJ2-3|TRBD2|many
TGTGCCAGCAGCTTAGAAGTGAAAGTAGGACTAGCGGGACCCTTAAGATACACAGATACGCAGTATTTT
CASSLEVKVGLAGPLRYTDTQYF
>TRBV5-1|TRBJ2-3|NA|NA
TGCGCCAGCAGCTTGGTCGGGACGGAACCTAGCACAGATACGCAGTATTTT
CASSLVGTEPSTDTQYF
>TRBV28|TRBJ1-2|NA|NA
TGTGCCAGCAGCCCCGCGGCACTGAATAACTATGGCTACACCTTC
CASSPAALNNYGYTF
>TRBV9|TRBJ1-5|NA|NA
TGTGCCAGCAGCGTAGAGGGGAATAGCAATCAGCCCCAGCATTTT
CASSVEGNSNQPQHF
>TRBV7-3|TRBJ2-1|TRBD2|NA
TGTGCCAGCAGCCTCGCGGCTAGCGGTTACAATGAGCAGTTCTTC
CASSLAASGYNEQFF
>TRBV12-3/TRBV12-4|TRBJ1-1|TRBD1|NA
TGTGCCAGCAGTTTGGCACAGGGGAGAGCTTTCTTT
CASSLAQGRAFF
>TRBV7-2|TRBJ2-1|TRBD2|NA
TGTGCCAGCAGCCCTACCCACCGACTAGCTGATGAGCAGTTCTTC
CASSPTHRLADEQFF
>TRBV19|TRBJ2-3|TRBD1|NA
TGTGCCAGTAGTATAGCACAGGGGGCCACAGATACGCAGTATTTT
CASSIAQGATDTQYF
>TRBV27|TRBJ1-2|TRBD1|NA
TGTGCCAGCAGTTTATCAGTGGGACAGGTCGGCTATGGCTACACCTTC
CASSLSVGQVGYGYTF
>TRBV28|TRBJ2-3|NA|NA
TGTGCCAGCAGTGAATTAGGGGGTTTCACAGATACGCAGTATTTT
CASSELGGFTDTQYF
>TRBV5-6|TRBJ2-7|TRBD2|NA
TGTGCCAGCAGCTCCGGGACTAGCGCCTCCTACGAGCAGTACTTC
CASSSGTSASYEQYF
>TRBV3-1/TRBV3-2|TRBJ2-3|NA|NA
TGTGCCAGCAGCCAGGCTATGGCAAATACGCAGTATTTT
CASSQAMANTQYF
>TRBV28|TRBJ1-3|NA|NA
TGTGCCAGCATATTAGGCAGGGGTGGAAACACCATATATTTT
CASILGRGGNTIYF
>TRBV7-3|TRBJ1-5|TRBD1|once
TGTGCCAGCAGCTTTTCCCCAGACAGGGGGCTGATCCCGAGCAATCAGCCCCAGCATTTT
CASSFSPDRGLIPSNQPQHF
>TRBV6-2/TRBV6-3|TRBJ2-1|TRBD1|NA
TGTGCCAGCAGTTACTCCCGACAGGGTAGGAACAATGAGCAGTTCTTC
CASSYSRQGRNNEQFF
>TRBV2|TRBJ2-7|NA|NA
TGTGCCAGCAGTGGTCCTAGAGGTCCCCCTGTCGGGCAGTACTTC
CASSGPRGPPVGQYF
>TRBV4-2|TRBJ1-1|NA|NA
TGTGCCAGCAGCCAAGCCTGGTCTACCCAACTCAGGACTGAAGCTTTCTTT
CASSQAWSTQLRTEAFF
>TRBV19|TRBJ1-5|NA|NA
TGTGCCAGTAGTCGTATTGTTGGGACTTGGGGAGGCCATCAGCCCCAGCATTTT
CASSRIVGTWGGHQPQHF
>TRBV9|TRBJ1-6|NA|NA
TGTGCCAGCAGCGGAGATTCGGGGGGTTCACCCCTCCACTTT
CASSGDSGGSPLHF